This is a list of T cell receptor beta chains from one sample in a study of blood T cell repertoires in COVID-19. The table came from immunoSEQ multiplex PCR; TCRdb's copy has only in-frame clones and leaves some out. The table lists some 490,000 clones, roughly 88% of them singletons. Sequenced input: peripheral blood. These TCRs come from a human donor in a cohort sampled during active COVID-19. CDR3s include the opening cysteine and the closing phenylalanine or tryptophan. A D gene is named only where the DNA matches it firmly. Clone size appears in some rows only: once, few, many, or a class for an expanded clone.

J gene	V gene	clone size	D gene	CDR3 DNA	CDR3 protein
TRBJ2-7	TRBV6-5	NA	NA	TGTGCCTCGGTAGGCGGTATCCCCTACGAGCAGTACTTC	CASVGGIPYEQYF
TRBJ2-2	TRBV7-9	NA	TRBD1	TGTGCCAGCAGCTTAGCGGACAGGGTGACCGGGGAGCTGTTTTTT	CASSLADRVTGELFF
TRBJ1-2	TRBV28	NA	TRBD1	TGTGCCAGCGAGGGGGCGCGAGGTAATGGCTACACCTTC	CASEGARGNGYTF
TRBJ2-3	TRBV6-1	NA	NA	TGTGCCAGCAGTGAAGGCGGGTTTTTTAGCACAGATACGCAGTATTTT	CASSEGGFFSTDTQYF
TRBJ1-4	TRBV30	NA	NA	TGTGCCCTGGCAATGGGGGGTGAAAAACTGTTTTTT	CALAMGGEKLFF
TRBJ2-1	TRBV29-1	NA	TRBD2	TGCAGCGCACGACTAGCCCCATCTTACAATGAGCAGTTCTTC	CSARLAPSYNEQFF
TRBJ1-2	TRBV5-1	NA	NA	TGCGCCAGCACACGGGATTTCTATGGCTACACCTTC	CASTRDFYGYTF
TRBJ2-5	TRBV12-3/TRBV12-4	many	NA	TGTGCCAGCAGTTTGGAGAGACGCCAGTACTTC	CASSLERRQYF
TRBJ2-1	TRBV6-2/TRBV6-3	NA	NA	TGTGCCAGCAGTGCGACTAGTATGGGTGAGCAGTTCTTC	CASSATSMGEQFF
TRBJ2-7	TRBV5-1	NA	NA	TGCGCCAGCAGCTCGGACATTAAGGACGAGCAGTACTTC	CASSSDIKDEQYF
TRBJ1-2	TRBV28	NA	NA	TGTGCCAGCAGTTCTCCAGGGGAGTCTAACTATGGCTACACCTTC	CASSSPGESNYGYTF
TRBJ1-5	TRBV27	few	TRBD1	TGTGCCAGCGGAATTGACAGGGGAAGTAATCAGCCCCAGCATTTT	CASGIDRGSNQPQHF
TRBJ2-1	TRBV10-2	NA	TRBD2	TGCGCCAGCAGTGAAGGGAGGGACTACAATGAGCAGTTCTTC	CASSEGRDYNEQFF
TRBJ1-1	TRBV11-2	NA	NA	TGTGCCAGCAGCTTCACAGACAGGACTGAAGCTTTCTTT	CASSFTDRTEAFF
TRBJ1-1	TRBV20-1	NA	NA	TGCAGTGCTAGTGCAGACATGAACACTGAAGCTTTCTTT	CSASADMNTEAFF
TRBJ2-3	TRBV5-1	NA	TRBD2	TGCGCCAGCAGCTTGGTAGGCCGGGAGGCCTCAGATACGCAGTATTTT	CASSLVGREASDTQYF
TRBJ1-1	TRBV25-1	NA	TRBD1	TGTGCCAGCAGTGAATCGGGGACAGGGGTGGACACTGAAGCTTTCTTT	CASSESGTGVDTEAFF
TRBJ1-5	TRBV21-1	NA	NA	TGTGCCAGCAGCAAAGAGTGTGACAGGTCACGGGAGCCCCAGCATTTT	CASSKECDRSREPQHF